This record concerns one T cell receptor beta chain sequence. This clonotype has more than one count but fewer than ten. The target of this receptor is not known. The record has no base qualities; no much larger clone is one base away. Based on the germline V gene, the CDR1 and CDR2 sequences are LGHNA and YNFKEQ. The CDR3 numbers 11 residues from cysteine through phenylalanine. The DNA shown is the 33-base CDR3, in frame from base 1. At the junction V is shortened by 4 bases and J by 8 bases, with 6 bases in between. Ficoll-Paque density gradient centrifugation was used to isolate PBMCs. This sample was sequenced with an Illumina NovaSeq 6000. cDNA libraries for TCRalpha and TCRbeta were prepared by 5'RACE using constant-segment primers, with sample barcodes and unique molecular identifiers added. Trizol reagent was used to extract RNA from every sample. Amplification of the libraries took two PCR steps, and the second step added a second sample barcode plus Illumina TruSeq adapters. Sequencing of the libraries was done on an Illumina NovaSeq, producing 2 x 150 bp paired-end reads. The study's processing was this. Reads were demultiplexed and collapsed into UMI-guided consensus sequences with migec v1.2.7. With mixcr v2.1.11, UMI consensuses were aligned to TRA and TRB V and J templates and assembled into clonotypes. A clonotype was counted as expanded or contracted only when both edgeR and NoisET called the clonotype significant, with the noise models trained on biological replicates. For edgeR calls, a false discovery rate-adjusted p below 0.01 and a log2 fold-change threshold of 1 were applied. PCA with hierarchical clustering of max-normalized trajectories of the 1000 most abundant clonotypes was used as exploratory dynamics analysis. Separately sequenced CD4+ and CD8+ repertoires were used to assign a CD4 or CD8 phenotype to each responding clone. TCRdb reanalyzed the raw reads on its own, using fastp at Q25 for trimming and MiXCR for clone calling, and kept in-frame beta chains. Rows with one shared CDR3 protein collapse into an entry with the most common genes and DNA. For this entry, the V and J calls and clone size follow TCRdb and not the study's own pipeline. The sample yields more than 250,000 distinct CDR3 sequences; about 17% were counted once. The ten largest clones capture roughly 23% of the sample.

This entry comes from a study of T-cell memory formation after mild COVID-19 (dated by TCRdb to the early 2020s). About the investigation overall: TCR sequence clusters from the two donors were largely donor specific. In a couple of donors, T-cell clones that expanded and contracted after mild COVID-19 were followed by sequencing TCRalpha and TCRbeta repertoires longitudinally. The cohort comprised two young, previously healthy adult volunteers, one female and one male.

Paper-wide results and their limitations: Contracting CD4+ clones turned up mainly in the CM and EM memory subsets, whereas EMRA was where CD8+ clones were enriched. Balanced CD4/CD8 phenotypes were observed for clones contracting from day 15 to 85, whereas a bias towards CD4+ was observed for a second wave of clones expanding from day 15 to 37. Some responding clones were detected in pre-infection memory, suggesting pre-existing cross-reactive memory T cells joined the SARS-CoV-2 response. The study included only a couple of mild cases, and larger cohorts that include severe cases with pre-infection samples were judged to be necessary. SARS-CoV-2 specificity was not confirmed for the second-wave clones peaking on day 37.

The rearrangement joined TRBV4-2 to TRBJ2-1, with no confident D gene call. The material sequenced was PBMCs or a T cell subset sorted from them (not recorded which). The receptor was derived from a man in his late teens or twenties who had mild COVID-19 (a few samples of this study predate the infection). The sample titles of this study are shuffled in the database, so cell type and time point are left out; the donor was told from shared clones. The CDR3 sequence is CASSRVDEQFF. The bases are TGTGCCAGCAGCCGCGTGGATGAGCAGTTCTTC.